This paragraph covers one T cell receptor beta chain sequence. Its target is unknown. This sample was taken from a study of cytomegalovirus exposure and HLA in healthy donors. Study-wide findings and caveats: Being productive about 90% or about 30% of the time was typical of most TCR beta V segments in an earlier analysis. Accounts indicate the classifier identified cytomegalovirus status with strong specificity and sensitivity.

It was with 60 Vbeta and 13 Jbeta primers that the PCR ran. This table comes from immunoSEQ multiplex PCR, and its TCRdb copy is limited to in-frame clones, with some not included. The repertoire consists of about 150,000 clones, with 82% occurring once and the leading ten covering under 8%. Germline loops: CDR1 SGHAT, CDR2 FQNNGV. Trimming stripped 2 bases from V and 4 bases from J, with 13 bases between. The CDR3 totals 15 residues. Source material: PBMCs. V gene TRBV11-2 combines with J gene TRBJ2-3; D perhaps matches TRBD1 (6 bases). The clonotype originates from a woman aged 45 to 65 in good health and CMV-seropositive. This CDR3 is CASSLLGGGADTQYF. The CDR3, as DNA: TGTGCCAGCAGCTTATTGGGTGGGGGCGCAGATACGCAGTATTTT.